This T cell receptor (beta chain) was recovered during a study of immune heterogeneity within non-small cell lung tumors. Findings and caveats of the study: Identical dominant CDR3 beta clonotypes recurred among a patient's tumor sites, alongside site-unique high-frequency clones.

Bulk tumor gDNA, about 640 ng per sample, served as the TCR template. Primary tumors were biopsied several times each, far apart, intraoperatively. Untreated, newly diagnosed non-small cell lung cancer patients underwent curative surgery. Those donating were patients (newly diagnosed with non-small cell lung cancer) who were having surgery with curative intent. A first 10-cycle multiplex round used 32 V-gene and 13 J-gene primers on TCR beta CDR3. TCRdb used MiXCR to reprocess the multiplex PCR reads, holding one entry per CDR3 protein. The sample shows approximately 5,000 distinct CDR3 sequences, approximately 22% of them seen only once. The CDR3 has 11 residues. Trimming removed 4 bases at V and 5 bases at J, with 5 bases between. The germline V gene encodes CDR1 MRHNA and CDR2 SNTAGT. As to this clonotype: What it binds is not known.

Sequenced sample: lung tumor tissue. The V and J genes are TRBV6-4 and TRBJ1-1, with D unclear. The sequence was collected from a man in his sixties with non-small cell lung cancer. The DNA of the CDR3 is TGTGCCAGCAGTGGCAGGACTGAAGCTTTCTTT. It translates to CASSGRTEAFF.